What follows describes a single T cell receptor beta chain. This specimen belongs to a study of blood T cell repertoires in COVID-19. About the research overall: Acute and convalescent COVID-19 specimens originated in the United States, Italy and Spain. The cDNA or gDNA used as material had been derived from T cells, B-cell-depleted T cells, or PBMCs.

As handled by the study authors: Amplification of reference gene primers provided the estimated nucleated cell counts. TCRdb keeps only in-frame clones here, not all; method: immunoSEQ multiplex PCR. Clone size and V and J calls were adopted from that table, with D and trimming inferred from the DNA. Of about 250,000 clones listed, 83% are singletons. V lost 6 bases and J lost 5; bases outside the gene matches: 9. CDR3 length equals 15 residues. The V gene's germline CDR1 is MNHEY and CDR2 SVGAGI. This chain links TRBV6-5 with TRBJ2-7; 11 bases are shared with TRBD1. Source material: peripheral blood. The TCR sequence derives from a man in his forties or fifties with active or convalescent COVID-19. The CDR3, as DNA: TGTGCCAGCAGCCATAAGGGACAGGGGGACGACGAGCAGTACTTC. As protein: CASSHKGQGDDEQYF.